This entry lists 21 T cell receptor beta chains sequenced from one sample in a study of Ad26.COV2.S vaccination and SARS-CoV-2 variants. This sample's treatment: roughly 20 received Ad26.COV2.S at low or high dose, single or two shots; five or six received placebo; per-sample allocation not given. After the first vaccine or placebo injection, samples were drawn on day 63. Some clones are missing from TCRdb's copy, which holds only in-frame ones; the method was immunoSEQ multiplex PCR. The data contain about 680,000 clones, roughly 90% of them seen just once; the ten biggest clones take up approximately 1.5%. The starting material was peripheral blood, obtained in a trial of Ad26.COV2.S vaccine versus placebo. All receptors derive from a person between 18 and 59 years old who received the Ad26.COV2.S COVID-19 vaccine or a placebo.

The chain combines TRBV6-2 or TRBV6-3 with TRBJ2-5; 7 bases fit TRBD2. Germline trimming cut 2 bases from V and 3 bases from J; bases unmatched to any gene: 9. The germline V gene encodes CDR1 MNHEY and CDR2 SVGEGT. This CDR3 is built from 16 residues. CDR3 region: CASSYGGGSAEETQYF. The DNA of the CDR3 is TGTGCCAGCAGTTACGGTGGCGGGAGTGCGGAAGAGACCCAGTACTTC.

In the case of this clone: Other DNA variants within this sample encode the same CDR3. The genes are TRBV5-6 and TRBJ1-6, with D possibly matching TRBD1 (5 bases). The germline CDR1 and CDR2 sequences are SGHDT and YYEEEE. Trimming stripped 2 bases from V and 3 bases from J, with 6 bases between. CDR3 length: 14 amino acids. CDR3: CASSLDSYNSPLHF. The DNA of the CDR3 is TGTGCCAGCAGCTTAGACAGCTATAATTCACCCCTCCACTTT.

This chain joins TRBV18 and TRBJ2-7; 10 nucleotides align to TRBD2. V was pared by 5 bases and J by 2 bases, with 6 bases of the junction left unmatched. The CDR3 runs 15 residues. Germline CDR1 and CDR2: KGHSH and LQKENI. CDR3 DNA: TGTGCCAGCTCATTTGGGACTAGCGATACCTACGAGCAGTACTTC. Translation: CASSFGTSDTYEQYF.

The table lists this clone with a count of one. The CDR3 bases are TGTGCCAGCAGCTTTTCCCCGGGTTTGACCGGGGAGCTGTTTTTT. This codes for CASSFSPGLTGELFF. The gene calls are TRBV5-8 and TRBJ2-2; no clear D. The CDR3 extends over 15 amino acids. V was cut by 2 bases and J by 5 bases, with 13 bases left in between. Germline assignment: CDR1 SGHTS and CDR2 YDEGEE.

The CDR3 coding sequence is TGCGCCAGCAGCTTGGCGGGGCGGGAAGAGACCCAGTACTTC. It specifies CASSLAGREETQYF. This chain connects TRBV5-1 to TRBJ2-5, with D possibly being TRBD1 or TRBD2 (5 bases each). Per the germline V gene, CDR1 is SGHRS and CDR2 is YFSETQ. The CDR3 length is 14 residues. Trimming removed 0 bases at V and 3 bases at J, with 9 bases between.

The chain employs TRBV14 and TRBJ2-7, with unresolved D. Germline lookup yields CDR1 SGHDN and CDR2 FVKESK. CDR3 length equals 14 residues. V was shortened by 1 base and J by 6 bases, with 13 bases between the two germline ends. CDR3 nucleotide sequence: TGTGCCAGCAGCCAAGGGGCCAGAGGTGTCGAGCAGTACTTC. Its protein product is CASSQGARGVEQYF. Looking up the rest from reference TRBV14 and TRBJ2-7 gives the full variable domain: EAGVTQFPSHSVIEKGQTVTLRCDPISGHDNLYWYRRVMGKEIKFLLHFVKESKQDESGMPNNRFLAERTGGTYSTLKVQPAELEDSGVYFCASSQGARGVEQYFGPGTRLTVT.

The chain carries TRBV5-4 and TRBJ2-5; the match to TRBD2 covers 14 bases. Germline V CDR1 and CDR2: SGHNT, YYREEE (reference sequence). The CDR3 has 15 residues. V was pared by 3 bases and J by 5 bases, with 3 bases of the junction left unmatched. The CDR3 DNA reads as TGTGCCAGCAGCTATTGGACTAGCGGGAGGGAGACCCAGTACTTC. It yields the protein CASSYWTSGRETQYF.

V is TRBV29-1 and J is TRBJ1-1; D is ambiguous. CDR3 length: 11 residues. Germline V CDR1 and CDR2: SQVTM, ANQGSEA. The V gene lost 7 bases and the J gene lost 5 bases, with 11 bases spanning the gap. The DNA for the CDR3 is TGCAGCGCCGGTCTTGAGACTGAAGCTTTCTTT. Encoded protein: CSAGLETEAFF.

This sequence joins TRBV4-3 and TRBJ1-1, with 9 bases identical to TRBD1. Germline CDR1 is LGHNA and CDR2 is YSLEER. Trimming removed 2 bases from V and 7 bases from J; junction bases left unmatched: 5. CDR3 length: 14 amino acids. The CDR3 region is CASSQIQGAGEAFF. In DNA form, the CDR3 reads TGCGCCAGCAGCCAAATACAGGGGGCAGGTGAAGCTTTCTTT.

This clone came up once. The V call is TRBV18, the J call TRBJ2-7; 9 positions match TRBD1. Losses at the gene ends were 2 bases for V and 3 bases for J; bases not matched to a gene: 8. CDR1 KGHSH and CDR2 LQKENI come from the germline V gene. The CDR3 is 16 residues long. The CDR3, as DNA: TGTGCCAGCTCACCAAAAGCCGCGGGACAGGGCTACGAGCAGTACTTC. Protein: CASSPKAAGQGYEQYF.

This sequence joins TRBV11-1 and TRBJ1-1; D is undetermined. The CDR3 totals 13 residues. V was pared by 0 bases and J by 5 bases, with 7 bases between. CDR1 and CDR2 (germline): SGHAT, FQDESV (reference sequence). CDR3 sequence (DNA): TGTGCCAGCAGCTTAGCGGGTGGGACTGAAGCTTTCTTT. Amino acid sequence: CASSLAGGTEAFF.

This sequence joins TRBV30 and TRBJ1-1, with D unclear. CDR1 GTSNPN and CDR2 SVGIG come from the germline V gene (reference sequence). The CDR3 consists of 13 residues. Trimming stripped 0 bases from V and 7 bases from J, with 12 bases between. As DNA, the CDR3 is TGTGCCTGGAGTGTAGATGGCCGCCGTGAAGCTTTCTTT. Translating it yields CAWSVDGRREAFF.

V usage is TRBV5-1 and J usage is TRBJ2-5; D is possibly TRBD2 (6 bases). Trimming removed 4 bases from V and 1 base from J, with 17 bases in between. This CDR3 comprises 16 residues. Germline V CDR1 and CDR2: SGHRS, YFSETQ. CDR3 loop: CASSGPGGVAQETQYF. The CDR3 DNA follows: TGCGCCAGCAGCGGCCCCGGGGGAGTAGCCCAAGAGACCCAGTACTTC.

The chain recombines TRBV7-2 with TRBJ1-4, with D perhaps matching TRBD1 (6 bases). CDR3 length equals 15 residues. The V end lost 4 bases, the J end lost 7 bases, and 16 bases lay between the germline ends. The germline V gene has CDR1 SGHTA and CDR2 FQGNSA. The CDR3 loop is CASSSMGGAGEKLFF. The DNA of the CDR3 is TGTGCCAGCAGCTCGATGGGGGGCGCGGGTGAAAAACTGTTTTTT.

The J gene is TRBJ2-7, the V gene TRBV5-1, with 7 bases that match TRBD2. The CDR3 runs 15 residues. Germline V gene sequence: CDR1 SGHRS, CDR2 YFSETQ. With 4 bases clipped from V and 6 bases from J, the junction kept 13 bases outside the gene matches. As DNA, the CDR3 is TGCGCCAGCAGCCCCACTAGCGTCCTGAGGGGCGAGCAGTACTTC. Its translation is CASSPTSVLRGEQYF.

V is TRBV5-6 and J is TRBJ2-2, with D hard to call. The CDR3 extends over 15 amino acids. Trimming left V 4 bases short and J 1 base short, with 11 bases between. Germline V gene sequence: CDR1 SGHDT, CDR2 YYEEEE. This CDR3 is CASSKYLGNTGELFF. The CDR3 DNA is TGTGCCAGCAGCAAGTACCTGGGGAACACCGGGGAGCTGTTTTTT.

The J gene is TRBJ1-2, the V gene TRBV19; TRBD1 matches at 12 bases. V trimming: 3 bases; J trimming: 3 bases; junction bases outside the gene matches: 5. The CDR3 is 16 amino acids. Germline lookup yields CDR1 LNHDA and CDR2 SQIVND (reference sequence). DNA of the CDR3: TGTGCCAGTAGTATCGGGACAGGGGGCGGAGACTATGGCTACACCTTC. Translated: CASSIGTGGGDYGYTF.

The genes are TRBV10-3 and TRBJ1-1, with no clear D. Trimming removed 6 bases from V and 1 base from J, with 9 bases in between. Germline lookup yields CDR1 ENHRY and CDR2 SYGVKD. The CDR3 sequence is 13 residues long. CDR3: CAIRLLENTEAFF. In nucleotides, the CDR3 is TGTGCCATCAGGCTGCTAGAGAACACTGAAGCTTTCTTT.

The CDR3 reads CASSYSRGGGGYTF. In DNA, the CDR3 is TGTGCCAGCAGCTACTCGAGGGGGGGCGGCGGCTACACCTTC. The chain combines TRBV7-9 with TRBJ1-2; D is perhaps TRBD1 (6 bases). The CDR3 length is 14 residues. The V gene's germline CDR1 is SEHNR and CDR2 FQNEAQ (reference sequence). Trimming took 4 bases from V and 8 from J, leaving 17 bases between them. The variable domain in full, with the rest retrieved from reference TRBV7-9 and TRBJ1-2, is DTGVSQNPRHKITKRGQNVTFRCDPISEHNRLYWYRQTLGQGPEFLTYFQNEAQLEKSRLLSDRFSAERPKGSFSTLEIQRTEQGDSAMYLCASSYSRGGGGYTFGSGTRLTVV.

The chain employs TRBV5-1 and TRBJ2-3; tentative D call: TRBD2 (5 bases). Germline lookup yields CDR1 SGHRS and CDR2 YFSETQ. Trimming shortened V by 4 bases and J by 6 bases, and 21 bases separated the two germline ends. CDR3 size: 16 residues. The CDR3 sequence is CASSLTPGSFLDTQYF. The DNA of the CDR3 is TGCGCCAGCAGCCTAACCCCGGGATCCTTTTTGGATACGCAGTATTTT.

CDR3 residues: CASSEEGGRSPLHF. For the CDR3, the DNA is TGTGCCAGCAGTGAAGAGGGGGGGAGGTCACCCCTCCACTTT. V gene TRBV2 combines with J gene TRBJ1-6; D is perhaps TRBD1 (6 bases). The V gene's germline CDR1 is SNHLY and CDR2 FYNNEI. Trimming shortened V by 1 base and J by 10 bases, and 11 bases separated the two germline ends. The CDR3 has 14 residues. Drawing the rest from reference TRBV2 and TRBJ1-6, the complete variable domain is EPEVTQTPSHQVTQMGQEVILRCVPISNHLYFYWYRQILGQKVEFLVSFYNNEISEKSEIFDDQFSVERPDGSNFTLKIRSTKLEDSAMYFCASSEEGGRSPLHFGNGTRLTVT.